Below are 4 T cell receptor beta chains sequenced from a single sample in a study of Graves' ophthalmopathy and Graves' hyperthyroidism. RNA transcripts were the template, and TCR beta CDR3 regions were amplified from them. A first-round RT-PCR used HTBI primers, followed by a second-round multiplex PCR. TCRdb reanalysed the multiplex PCR reads using MiXCR and keeps one entry per CDR3 protein. The sample carries 400,000 or so distinct CDR3 sequences, about 18% recorded once. Sequencing input: peripheral blood. Source of these receptors: an adult woman with stable Graves' hyperthyroidism.

This clonotype showed up just once. V is TRBV5-1 and J is TRBJ1-2, with 9 bases fitting TRBD1. V was clipped by 5 bases and J by 4 bases; unmatched bases: 6. CDR3 length: 14 residues. CDR1 and CDR2 (germline): SGHRS, YFSETQ. The CDR3 bases are TGCGCCAGCAGGCCCGGGACAGGGAGCTATGGCTACACCTTC. Protein sequence: CASRPGTGSYGYTF.

The sample holds many counts of this clonotype. The chain recombines TRBV28 with TRBJ2-4; the match to TRBD1 covers 9 bases. Germline lookup yields CDR1 MDHEN and CDR2 SYDVKM. The V segment lost 2 bases and the J segment 7 bases; nucleotides outside the gene matches: 3. The CDR3 is 14 amino acids. The CDR3 nucleotides are TGTGCCAGCAGTTTAACAGGGGGCTTTAACATTCAGTACTTC. Its translation is CASSLTGGFNIQYF.

V and J are TRBV12-3 or TRBV12-4 and TRBJ2-2; 8 bases map to TRBD1. The CDR3 is made up of 17 amino acids. V lost 6 bases, J lost 2 bases, and 11 bases stayed unmatched. CDR3 DNA sequence: TGTGCCAGCAGACCAACACGGGACAGGCTTAACACCGGGGAGCTGTTTTTT. This codes for CASRPTRDRLNTGELFF.

In its sample, this clonotype was seen many times. The chain uses TRBV7-9 and TRBJ2-7; D tentatively reads TRBD1 or TRBD2 (5 bases each). This CDR3 contains 13 residues. The V end lost 6 bases, the J end lost 5 bases, and 14 bases lay between the germline ends. The germline V gene has CDR1 SEHNR and CDR2 FQNEAQ (reference sequence). The CDR3 coding sequence is TGTGCCAGCAGTCAATATTGGGGGAACGAGCAGTACTTC. Its protein product is CASSQYWGNEQYF.